The T cell receptor (beta chain) under discussion was sequenced for a study of T-cell memory formation after mild COVID-19. Libraries for TCRalpha and TCRbeta carried sample barcodes and unique molecular identifiers via 5'RACE. Each CDR3 protein gets one entry after TCRdb re-called the 5' RACE reads with MiXCR. This sample has about 560,000 distinct CDR3 sequences; approximately 15% occur once, and the top ten carry roughly 8.2%. A few counts support this clonotype. The antigen remains unidentified. Study-level points and caveats: Among contracting clones, CD4+ were mainly CM/EM and CD8+ enriched in EMRA.

Sequencing was performed on PBMCs or a T cell subset sorted from them (not recorded which). The sequence was collected from an adult woman who had mild COVID-19 (a few samples of this study predate the infection). Cell type and time point are not known.

CDR3 bases: TGTGCCAGCAGCTTTCGAGGTATCGTCGGTGGTGGGCACACTGAAGCTTTCTTT. Its protein is CASSFRGIVGGGHTEAFF. The gene calls are TRBV5-4 and TRBJ1-1; D remains unclear. The CDR3 loop spans 18 amino acids. Germline CDR1 reads SGHNT; CDR2 reads YYREEE (reference sequence). Trimming removed 2 bases at V and 3 bases at J, with 23 bases between.